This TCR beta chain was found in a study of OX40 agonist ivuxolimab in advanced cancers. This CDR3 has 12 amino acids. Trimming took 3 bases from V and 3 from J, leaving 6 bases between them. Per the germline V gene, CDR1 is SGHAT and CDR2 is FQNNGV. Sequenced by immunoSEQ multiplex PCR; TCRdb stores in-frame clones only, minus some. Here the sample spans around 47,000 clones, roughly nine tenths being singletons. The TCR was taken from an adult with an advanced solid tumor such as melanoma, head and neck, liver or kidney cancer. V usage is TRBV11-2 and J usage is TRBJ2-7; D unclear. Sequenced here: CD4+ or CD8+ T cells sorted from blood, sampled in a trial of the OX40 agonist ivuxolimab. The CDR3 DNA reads TGTGCCAGCAGCTTCGGCGGCTACGAGCAGTACTTC. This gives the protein CASSFGGYEQYF.